The 10 T cell receptor beta chains listed next were all sequenced from one sample in a study of blood T cell repertoires in COVID-19. TCRdb's table, derived via immunoSEQ multiplex PCR, lists solely in-frame clones and lacks some. The sample consists of about 260,000 clones, about 83% of them appearing once. The sequencing sample was made of PBMCs or T cells enriched from blood (not recorded which). These TCRs come from a woman aged 50 to 60 who had recovered from COVID-19.

This chain connects TRBV28 to TRBJ1-5, with D possibly being TRBD1 (6 bases). Germline V gives CDR1 MDHEN, CDR2 SYDVKM. Trimming left V 1 base short and J 3 bases short, with 10 bases between. This CDR3 comprises 15 residues. This chain's CDR3 is CASSLLRGNNQPQHF. CDR3 nucleotides: TGTGCCAGCAGTTTATTGAGGGGGAACAATCAGCCCCAGCATTTT.

The rearrangement uses TRBV2 and TRBJ1-5; no definite D call. Trimming left V 6 bases short and J 1 base short, with 10 bases between. This CDR3 contains 14 residues. The germline V gene encodes CDR1 SNHLY and CDR2 FYNNEI. Here the CDR3 DNA reads TGTGCCAGCAGAAGAGGTGGGAGCAATCAGCCCCAGCATTTT. Translated: CASRRGGSNQPQHF. Combining the CDR3 with reference TRBV2 and TRBJ1-5 gives the whole variable domain EPEVTQTPSHQVTQMGQEVILRCVPISNHLYFYWYRQILGQKVEFLVSFYNNEISEKSEIFDDQFSVERPDGSNFTLKIRSTKLEDSAMYFCASRRGGSNQPQHFGDGTRLSIL.

This chain links TRBV23-1 with TRBJ2-3, with D maybe TRBD1 (6 bases). TRBV23-1 is an ORF; its function is uncertain. V was clipped by 2 bases and J by 14 bases, with 14 bases between them. The CDR3 totals 12 residues. The CDR3 loop is CASSQRQGSWYF. In DNA, the CDR3 is TGCGCCAGCAGTCAAAGGCAGGGGAGTTGGTATTTT.

The genes are TRBV30 and TRBJ2-5; D perhaps matches TRBD1 (6 bases). Looked up from germline, CDR1 is GTSNPN and CDR2 is SVGIG (reference sequence). The CDR3 loop spans 15 amino acids. Trimming shortened V by 3 bases and J by 1 base, and 15 bases separated the two germline ends. Written as DNA, the CDR3 is TGTGCCTGGAGAGCCCGGAGGACAGTCCAAGAGACCCAGTACTTC. This sequence encodes CAWRARRTVQETQYF.

The chain has TRBV7-9 and TRBJ2-1, with D maybe TRBD2 (5 bases). CDR1 is SEHNR, CDR2 FQNEAQ, per germline (reference sequence). V lost 5 bases and J lost 6, with 11 bases in between. This CDR3 is built from 13 residues. CDR3 loop: CASSPGGSNEQFF. CDR3 DNA sequence: TGTGCCAGCAGCCCCGGAGGAAGCAATGAGCAGTTCTTC. Full variable domain (remainder filled in from reference TRBV7-9 and TRBJ2-1): DTGVSQNPRHKITKRGQNVTFRCDPISEHNRLYWYRQTLGQGPEFLTYFQNEAQLEKSRLLSDRFSAERPKGSFSTLEIQRTEQGDSAMYLCASSPGGSNEQFFGPGTRLTVL.

This sequence joins TRBV5-6 and TRBJ2-3, with TRBD2 matching over 7 bases. This CDR3 has 15 amino acids. Trimming took 4 bases from V and 4 from J; bases not matched to a gene: 9. Germline V gene sequence: CDR1 SGHDT, CDR2 YYEEEE. Here the CDR3 DNA reads TGTGCCAGCAGCCAGGACCCGGCGGGGGCAGATACGCAGTATTTT. This gives the protein CASSQDPAGADTQYF.

This sequence joins TRBV7-9 and TRBJ2-1, with D maybe TRBD2 (6 bases). V was pared by 5 bases and J by 7 bases, with 12 bases between. In germline, CDR1 is SEHNR, CDR2 FQNEAQ (reference sequence). The CDR3 consists of 13 residues. CDR3 nucleotides: TGTGCCAGCAGCCCACCGACTAGAAATGAGCAGTTCTTC. Protein: CASSPPTRNEQFF.

The chain's CDR3 is CASSEGGRNYGYTF. CDR3 nucleotides: TGTGCCAGCAGTGAAGGAGGGCGGAACTATGGCTACACCTTC. The chain uses TRBV6-1 and TRBJ1-2; unclear D gene. Trimming took off 1 base at V and 2 bases at J, with 8 bases between the two ends. Germline CDR1 and CDR2: MNHNS and SASEGT. This CDR3 has 14 amino acids.

The chain uses TRBV2 and TRBJ1-1; the D is unclear. The CDR3 has 13 amino acids. Germline CDR1 reads SNHLY; CDR2 reads FYNNEI. Trimming cost V 3 bases and J 0 bases, with 5 bases left between them. CDR3 amino acids: CASSETLNTEAFF. In DNA, the CDR3 is TGTGCCAGCAGTGAGACACTGAACACTGAAGCTTTCTTT.

The chain recombines TRBV3-1 (or the pseudogene TRBV3-2) with TRBJ2-3; TRBD2 aligns across 10 bases. CDR1 is LGHDT and CDR2 is YNNKEL in the germline V gene (reference sequence). The CDR3 length is 14 residues. Trimming took 0 bases from V and 8 from J; bases not matched to a gene: 2. The CDR3 coding sequence is TGTGCCAGCAGCCAAGATAGCGGGGGGCTTACGCAGTATTTT. Its protein is CASSQDSGGLTQYF.